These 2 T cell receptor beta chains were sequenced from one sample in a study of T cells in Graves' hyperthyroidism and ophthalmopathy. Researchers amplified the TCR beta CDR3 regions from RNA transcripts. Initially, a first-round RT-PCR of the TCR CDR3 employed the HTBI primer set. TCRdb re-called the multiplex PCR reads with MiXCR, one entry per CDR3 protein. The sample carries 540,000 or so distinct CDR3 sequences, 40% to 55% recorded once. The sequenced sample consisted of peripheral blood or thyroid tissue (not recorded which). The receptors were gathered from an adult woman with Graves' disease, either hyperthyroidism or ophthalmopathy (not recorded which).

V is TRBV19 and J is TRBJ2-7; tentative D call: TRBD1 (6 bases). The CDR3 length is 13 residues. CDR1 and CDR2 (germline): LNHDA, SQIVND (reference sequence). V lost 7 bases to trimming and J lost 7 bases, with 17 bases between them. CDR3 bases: TGTGCCAGTAAGGCACAGGGACGTCGAGAGCAGTACTTC. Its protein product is CASKAQGRREQYF.

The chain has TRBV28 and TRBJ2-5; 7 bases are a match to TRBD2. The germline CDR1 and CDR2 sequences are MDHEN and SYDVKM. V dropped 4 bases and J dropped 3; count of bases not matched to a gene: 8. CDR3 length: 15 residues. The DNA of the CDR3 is TGTGCCAGCAGTTCCCCACTAGCGAGTAAAGAGACCCAGTACTTC. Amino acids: CASSSPLASKETQYF.